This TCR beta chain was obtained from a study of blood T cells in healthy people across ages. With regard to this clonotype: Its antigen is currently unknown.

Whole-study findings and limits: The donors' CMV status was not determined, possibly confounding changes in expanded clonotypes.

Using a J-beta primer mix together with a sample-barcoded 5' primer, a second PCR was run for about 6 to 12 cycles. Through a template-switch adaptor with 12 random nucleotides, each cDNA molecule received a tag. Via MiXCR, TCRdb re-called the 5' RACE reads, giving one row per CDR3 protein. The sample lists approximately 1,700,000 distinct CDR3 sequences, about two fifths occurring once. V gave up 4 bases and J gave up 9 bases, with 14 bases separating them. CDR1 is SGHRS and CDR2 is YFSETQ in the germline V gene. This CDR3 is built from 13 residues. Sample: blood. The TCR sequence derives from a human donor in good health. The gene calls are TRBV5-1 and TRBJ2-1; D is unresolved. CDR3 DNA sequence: TGCGCCAGCAGCGTAACTACAGTGGGTGAGCAGTTCTTC. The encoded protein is CASSVTTVGEQFF.